The rows below give T cell receptor beta chains drawn from one sample of a study of OX40 agonist ivuxolimab in advanced cancers. Libraries were prepared by immunoSEQ multiplex PCR; TCRdb keeps only in-frame clonotypes and omits some of them. The sample consists of tens of thousands of clones, around 86% of them appearing once. Specimen: CD4+ or CD8+ T cells sorted from blood, collected in a trial of the OX40 agonist ivuxolimab. The receptors shown here come from an adult with an advanced solid tumor such as melanoma, head and neck, liver or kidney cancer. Each CDR3 is given with its conserved first and last residue. The order of the fields is D gene, clone size, J gene, V gene, CDR3 DNA, CDR3 protein. The D gene is left open where the match is weak. Some rows mark clone size as missing; the rest say once, few, many or name a class of expanded clone.

>-|-|TRBJ1-4|TRBV4-1
TGCGCCAGCAGCCAAGATTACGGACGTGAAAAACTGTTTTTT
CASSQDYGREKLFF
>-|-|TRBJ2-7|TRBV15
TGTGCCACCAGCAGAGATCGGGCCGCTGGGAGGGAGCAGTACTTC
CATSRDRAAGREQYF
>-|-|TRBJ1-4|TRBV20-1
TGCAGTGCCCCAGCTAATGAAAAACTGTTTTTT
CSAPANEKLFF
>-|-|TRBJ2-5|TRBV6-1
TGTGCCAGCAGTGCGATAGGACAAGAGACCCAGTACTTC
CASSAIGQETQYF
>TRBD1|-|TRBJ1-1|TRBV6-6
TGTGCCAGCAGTTCGGGACAGCAAGACACTGAAGCTTTCTTT
CASSSGQQDTEAFF
>-|-|TRBJ2-7|TRBV2
TGTGCCAGCAGCCCCTCTAGCGCTGGGGCCTCCGAGCAGTACTTC
CASSPSSAGASEQYF
>TRBD1|-|TRBJ2-5|TRBV18
TGTGCCAGTTCTGTCTCACAGGGGGAGACCCAGTACTTC
CASSVSQGETQYF
>TRBD1|-|TRBJ1-5|TRBV28
TGTGCCAGCAGTCGCAGGGACAGGGGGGCCCGGCAGCCCCAGCATTTT
CASSRRDRGARQPQHF
>TRBD2|-|TRBJ2-3|TRBV19
TGTGCCAGTAGCTATAGCGGGACGAGCACAGATACGCAGTATTTT
CASSYSGTSTDTQYF
>TRBD1|-|TRBJ1-5|TRBV19
TGTGCCAGTAGTACACAGGGGTGGTGGGGCAATCAGCCCCAGCATTTT
CASSTQGWWGNQPQHF
>-|few|TRBJ1-4|TRBV29-1
TGCAGCGTTGAAGGCCCTAATGAAAAACTGTTTTTT
CSVEGPNEKLFF
>TRBD2|-|TRBJ2-2|TRBV9
TGTGCCAGCAGCCCGGGAGGTACGAACACCGGGGAGCTGTTTTTT
CASSPGGTNTGELFF
>TRBD1|-|TRBJ2-7|TRBV18
TGTGCCAGCTCACAGTATACTCCCCTTGGCGGACAGGGTAACGAGCAGTACTTC
CASSQYTPLGGQGNEQYF